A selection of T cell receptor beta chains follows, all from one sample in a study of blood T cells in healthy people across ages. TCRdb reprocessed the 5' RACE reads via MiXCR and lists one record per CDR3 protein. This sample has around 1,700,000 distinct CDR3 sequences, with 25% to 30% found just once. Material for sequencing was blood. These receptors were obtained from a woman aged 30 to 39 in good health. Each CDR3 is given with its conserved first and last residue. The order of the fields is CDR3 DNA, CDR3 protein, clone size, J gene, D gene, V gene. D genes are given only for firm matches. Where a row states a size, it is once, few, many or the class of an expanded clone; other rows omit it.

CDR3 DNA: TGTGCCACCAACAGAGGATGGGGGGGCGAGGAGACCCAGTACTTC
CDR3 protein: CATNRGWGGEETQYF
clone size: .
J gene: TRBJ2-5
D gene: .
V gene: TRBV15

CDR3 DNA: TGCAGTGCCCCACCGCCCAGCTCCTACAATGAGCAGTTCTTC
CDR3 protein: CSAPPPSSYNEQFF
clone size: many
J gene: TRBJ2-1
D gene: .
V gene: TRBV20-1

CDR3 DNA: TGTGCCAGCTCAGCCTTAGCGGGATCCTCCTCAACTAATGAAAAACTGTTTTTT
CDR3 protein: CASSALAGSSSTNEKLFF
clone size: few
J gene: TRBJ1-4
D gene: .
V gene: TRBV18

CDR3 DNA: TGCGCCAGCAGCTTGGACGGACTAGCGACTGGGGAGCAGTTCTTC
CDR3 protein: CASSLDGLATGEQFF
clone size: .
J gene: TRBJ2-1
D gene: TRBD2
V gene: TRBV5-1

CDR3 DNA: TGTGCCAGCAGCCCCTCGTCTGTAGGGCTAGCGGGCATCGGTGGCCCCAATGAGCAGTTCTTC
CDR3 protein: CASSPSSVGLAGIGGPNEQFF
clone size: few
J gene: TRBJ2-1
D gene: TRBD2
V gene: TRBV12-3/TRBV12-4

CDR3 DNA: TGTGCCAGCAGCAGGTATGGGCAGAACACTGAAGCTTTCTTT
CDR3 protein: CASSRYGQNTEAFF
clone size: .
J gene: TRBJ1-1
D gene: .
V gene: TRBV7-9

CDR3 DNA: TGCGCCAGCAGCTCGCCGGACAGGGGTTACGAGCAGTACTTC
CDR3 protein: CASSSPDRGYEQYF
clone size: many
J gene: TRBJ2-7
D gene: TRBD1
V gene: TRBV5-1

CDR3 DNA: TGCAGTGCTAGACTCGGTAGCGGGGGCTCCTACAATGAGCAGTACTTC
CDR3 protein: CSARLGSGGSYNEQYF
clone size: .
J gene: TRBJ2-7
D gene: TRBD2
V gene: TRBV20-1

CDR3 DNA: TGTGCCAGCAGCGAAGAAGATGCGGCTGGGGCTGAAGCTTTCTTT
CDR3 protein: CASSEEDAAGAEAFF
clone size: .
J gene: TRBJ1-1
D gene: .
V gene: TRBV6-5

CDR3 DNA: TGTGCCAGCAGGCGGACAGGCGTGAACACTGAAGCTTTCTTT
CDR3 protein: CASRRTGVNTEAFF
clone size: many
J gene: TRBJ1-1
D gene: TRBD1
V gene: TRBV11-2

CDR3 DNA: TGCGCCAGCAGCCAAGAAGCAACAGGCACGACCTACGAGCAGTACTTC
CDR3 protein: CASSQEATGTTYEQYF
clone size: many
J gene: TRBJ2-7
D gene: .
V gene: TRBV4-3